This T cell receptor (beta chain) was captured in a study of blood T cell repertoires in COVID-19. The repertoire was sequenced with immunoSEQ multiplex PCR; TCRdb's copy has only in-frame clones and lacks some. The sample has tens of thousands of clones, over 75% seen once. In germline, CDR1 is LNHDA, CDR2 SQIVND (reference sequence). This CDR3 is 17 amino acids long. V was cut by 6 bases and J by 0 bases, with 18 bases left in between. The genes are TRBV19 and TRBJ1-3, with D possibly being TRBD1 (5 bases). This sequence originates from a woman between 55 and 75 years old with COVID-19, enrolled during active disease. The sequenced sample consisted of peripheral blood. The CDR3 coding sequence is TGTGCCAGTAGCCAACACTCACAGGTGGTCTCTGGAAACACCATATATTTT. Amino acids: CASSQHSQVVSGNTIYF.